This T cell receptor beta chain appears in the sequencing data of a study of T cell responses to AZD1222 COVID-19 vaccine. The protocol was immunoSEQ multiplex PCR, while the TCRdb copy is restricted to in-frame clones and leaves out a portion. The sample comprises about 180,000 clones, 70% to 90% of which are singletons, and approximately 1.6% rests with the top ten. From germline, CDR1 is SGDLS and CDR2 YYNGEE. The CDR3 has 17 amino acids. Germline trimming cut 0 bases from V and 5 bases from J; bases unmatched to any gene: 13. This clone has more than one count but fewer than ten. The chain has TRBV9 and TRBJ1-2, with 7 bases identical to TRBD1. The clonotype originates from an adult in good health. This specimen consisted of peripheral blood, obtained on day 0 of AZD1222 vaccination. CDR3 in DNA: TGTGCCAGCAGCGTAGTACCGACAGGGCCTCAAAGATATGGCTACACCTTC. This encodes CASSVVPTGPQRYGYTF.